Below are 23 T cell receptor beta chains sequenced from a single sample in a study of T cells in Graves' hyperthyroidism and ophthalmopathy. The source material, RNA transcripts, was used to amplify TCR beta CDR3 regions. First-round RT-PCR targeting the TCR CDR3 was performed with the HTBI primer set. From the multiplex PCR reads, TCRdb called clonotypes with MiXCR, one entry per CDR3 protein. The repertoire has 550,000 to 600,000 distinct CDR3 sequences, over 15% of them found once; the top ten carry about 17%. Sequences were obtained from blood. These receptors were taken from a young woman with Graves' hyperthyroidism.

The chain employs TRBV27 and TRBJ1-1; D possibly corresponds to TRBD1 (5 bases). The length of the CDR3 is 13 residues. Trimming stripped 5 bases from V and 7 bases from J, with 14 bases between. The germline V gene has CDR1 MNHEY and CDR2 SMNVEV (reference sequence). The chain's CDR3 is CASSTTTDVEAFF. CDR3 coding DNA: TGTGCCAGCAGTACCACGACAGACGTTGAAGCTTTCTTT.

This clonotype was counted only a few times. The V gene is TRBV6-5, the J gene TRBJ1-1; D gene unclear. V dropped 2 bases and J dropped 4 bases, with 8 bases sitting between them. The germline V gene encodes CDR1 MNHEY and CDR2 SVGAGI. The CDR3 loop spans 13 amino acids. CDR3 protein: CASSYREATEAFF. As DNA, the CDR3 is TGTGCCAGCAGTTACAGGGAAGCCACTGAAGCTTTCTTT.

The chain employs TRBV5-1 and TRBJ2-1, with TRBD2 matching over 11 bases. Per germline, CDR1 SGHRS and CDR2 YFSETQ. J gave up 1 base and V 1 base, and 10 bases lay outside the gene matches. CDR3 length equals 19 residues. The CDR3 region is CASSLRVVAGGLSYNEQFF. The CDR3 DNA sequence: TGCGCCAGCAGCTTGAGAGTGGTAGCGGGAGGGTTATCCTACAATGAGCAGTTCTTC.

The chain employs TRBV4-2 and TRBJ2-1, with D possibly being TRBD1 (7 bases). Germline V gene sequence: CDR1 LGHNA, CDR2 YNFKEQ. The CDR3 totals 14 residues. Trimming cost V 4 bases and J 9 bases, with 16 bases left between them. The CDR3 nucleotides read TGTGCCAGCAGCCTACGCAGGGGGGATAGTGAGCAGTTCTTC. This encodes CASSLRRGDSEQFF.

This clonotype was picked up many times. This chain joins TRBV20-1 and TRBJ2-3; 12 bases align to TRBD2. This CDR3 is built from 15 residues. Germline CDR1 reads DFQATT; CDR2 reads SNEGSKA (reference sequence). After removal of 5 bases from V and 4 bases from J, the junction contained 7 bases not matched to a gene. The CDR3 protein is CSAARTSGASDTQYF. The CDR3 DNA is TGCAGTGCTGCTAGGACTAGCGGGGCATCAGATACGCAGTATTTT.

V is TRBV7-9 and J is TRBJ2-1, with D tentatively TRBD1 or TRBD2 (6 bases each). Trimming stripped 8 bases from V and 3 bases from J, with 14 bases between. CDR1 SEHNR and CDR2 FQNEAQ come from the germline V gene (reference sequence). There are 14 residues in the CDR3. The CDR3 loop is CASVRGTLYNEQFF. The CDR3 DNA reads TGTGCCAGCGTTAGGGGGACTCTCTACAATGAGCAGTTCTTC.

This clonotype has just a few counts. This chain joins TRBV5-1 and TRBJ2-1; the match to TRBD1 covers 9 bases. V lost 6 bases and J lost 5; bases outside the gene matches: 9. The CDR3 length is 15 residues. CDR1 and CDR2 (germline): SGHRS, YFSETQ. In DNA, the CDR3 is TGCGCCAGCACCCGCTTACAGGGGGCTCACAATGAGCAGTTCTTC. Translated: CASTRLQGAHNEQFF.

The table lists this clonotype with many counts. The chain carries TRBV11-3 and TRBJ2-7; 9 bases align to TRBD1. The J segment lost 4 bases and the V segment lost 7 bases, leaving 8 bases of the junction unmatched. The CDR3 sequence is 14 residues long. Germline V gene sequence: CDR1 SGHNT, CDR2 YENEEA. The CDR3 protein is CASTKGQGRYEQYF. CDR3 sequence (DNA): TGTGCCAGCACCAAAGGACAGGGGCGGTACGAGCAGTACTTC.

This clonotype occurred many times. The V gene is TRBV7-2, the J gene TRBJ2-5; 11 nucleotides line up with TRBD2. This CDR3 has 17 residues. CDR1 and CDR2 from the germline V gene are SGHTA and FQGNSA. V lost 3 bases to trimming and J lost 0 bases; unmatched junction nucleotides: 6. CDR3 in DNA: TGTGCCAGCAGCTTGAACCTAGCGGGGGGAAACCAAGAGACCCAGTACTTC. As protein: CASSLNLAGGNQETQYF.

This clonotype has ten or more counts. The chain links TRBV20-1 to TRBJ2-1; TRBD1 matches at 9 bases. Germline-derived CDR1 and CDR2 are DFQATT and SNEGSKA (reference sequence). Unmatched junction bases numbered 8, after V lost 6 bases and J lost 8 bases. This CDR3 contains 13 residues. The CDR3 is CSAAGTGFDEQFF. CDR3 DNA: TGCAGTGCCGCCGGGACAGGGTTCGATGAGCAGTTCTTC.

There are a few counts of this clonotype. The genes are TRBV10-3 and TRBJ2-1; D may match TRBD1 or TRBD2 (5 bases each). This CDR3 contains 15 residues. Germline V lookup: CDR1 ENHRY, CDR2 SYGVKD. V was pared by 0 bases and J by 8 bases, with 14 bases between. In DNA form, the CDR3 reads TGTGCCATCAGTGAGTCGACTTGGCAGGGACATGAGCAGTTCTTC. Its protein product is CAISESTWQGHEQFF.

The rearrangement joins TRBV7-9 to TRBJ1-4, with 7 bases lining up with TRBD1. The V gene's germline CDR1 is SEHNR and CDR2 FQNEAQ (reference sequence). With 4 bases clipped from V and 0 bases from J, the junction kept 2 bases outside the gene matches. CDR3 length equals 15 residues. The CDR3 region has the DNA TGTGCCAGCAGCTGGGACAGTACAACTAATGAAAAACTGTTTTTT. Protein sequence: CASSWDSTTNEKLFF.

The chain recombines TRBV2 with TRBJ2-3; 11 bases are shared with TRBD2. This CDR3 comprises 14 residues. The germline CDR1 and CDR2 sequences are SNHLY and FYNNEI. With V trimmed by 4 bases and J by 3 bases, 0 bases remained unmatched. CDR3 residues: CASSGLAGTDTQYF. CDR3 in DNA: TGTGCCAGCAGTGGACTAGCGGGAACAGATACGCAGTATTTT.

This clonotype was picked up a small number of times. The chain carries TRBV27 and TRBJ2-1; possibly TRBD2 for D (5 bases). V was pared by 4 bases and J by 3 bases, with 13 bases between. CDR1 and CDR2 (germline): MNHEY, SMNVEV (reference sequence). The CDR3 covers 15 residues. CDR3: CASSSIPAGYNEQFF. The CDR3 bases are TGTGCCAGCAGTTCAATTCCCGCGGGCTACAATGAGCAGTTCTTC.

The V call is TRBV30, the J call TRBJ2-7; tentatively, D is TRBD1 (6 bases). This CDR3 spans 11 amino acids. CDR1 GTSNPN and CDR2 SVGIG come from the germline V gene (reference sequence). V was cut by 3 bases and J by 5 bases, with 8 bases left in between. CDR3 coding DNA: TGTGCCTGGAGCAGGGGCCACGAGCAGTACTTC. It specifies CAWSRGHEQYF.

This clonotype was found many times. The chain combines TRBV9 with TRBJ2-5, with D tentatively TRBD1 (6 bases). V was pared by 0 bases and J by 2 bases, with 11 bases between. The CDR3 runs to 15 residues. From germline, CDR1 is SGDLS and CDR2 YYNGEE. The DNA of the CDR3 is TGTGCCAGCAGCGTAGCTACAGGGCGGCAAGAGACCCAGTACTTC. Translated: CASSVATGRQETQYF.

This clonotype was observed many times. The chain links TRBV18 to TRBJ1-5; D call uncertain. This CDR3 region has 14 residues. Germline assignment: CDR1 KGHSH and CDR2 LQKENI. The ends were cut back, 2 bases at V and 3 bases at J, with 8 bases in the middle. The CDR3 coding sequence is TGTGCCAGCTCACCAAACAGACACAATCAGCCCCAGCATTTT. It codes for CASSPNRHNQPQHF. Together with reference TRBV18 and TRBJ1-5, the CDR3 gives the full variable domain: NAGVMQNPRHLVRRRGQEARLRCSPMKGHSHVYWYRQLPEEGLKFMVYLQKENIIDESGMPKERFSAEFPKEGPSILRIQQVVRGDSAAYFCASSPNRHNQPQHFGDGTRLSIL.

This clonotype occurred a few times. The V gene is TRBV30, the J gene TRBJ1-5, with D possibly being TRBD1 (6 bases). Germline assignment: CDR1 GTSNPN and CDR2 SVGIG (reference sequence). The CDR3 extends over 14 amino acids. Trimming took 0 bases from V and 4 from J, leaving 10 bases between them. CDR3 nucleotides: TGTGCCTGGAGTGTAAGGGGGGGGAATCAGCCCCAGCATTTT. This gives the protein CAWSVRGGNQPQHF.

There are many counts of this clonotype. This chain links TRBV20-1 with TRBJ2-1; D unresolved. The V gene lost 5 bases and the J gene lost 4 bases, with 12 bases spanning the gap. The CDR3 length is 13 residues. Germline assignment: CDR1 DFQATT and CDR2 SNEGSKA (reference sequence). The CDR3: CSAADHLYNEQFF. The CDR3 DNA sequence: TGCAGTGCTGCGGACCACCTTTACAATGAGCAGTTCTTC.

The table lists this clonotype with a few counts. This chain links TRBV5-1 with TRBJ2-5; D is perhaps TRBD2 (6 bases). Trimming cost V 4 bases and J 2 bases, with 15 bases left between them. Germline values: CDR1 SGHRS, CDR2 YFSETQ. CDR3 size: 15 residues. In DNA, the CDR3 is TGCGCCAGCAGCGCCACGACCGGGGGTCAAGAGACCCAGTACTTC. Its protein product is CASSATTGGQETQYF.

This clonotype was seen more than once but under ten times. This chain connects TRBV7-2 to TRBJ1-2, with 11 bases aligning to TRBD1. The CDR3 contains 15 residues. V was clipped by 1 base and J by 7 bases; unmatched bases: 5. From germline, CDR1 is SGHTA and CDR2 FQGNSA. CDR3 protein: CASSLGWTGGVGYTF. CDR3 nucleotide sequence: TGTGCCAGCAGCTTAGGATGGACAGGGGGCGTTGGCTACACCTTC. Together with reference TRBV7-2 and TRBJ1-2, the CDR3 gives the full variable domain: GAGVSQSPSNKVTEKGKDVELRCDPISGHTALYWYRQSLGQGLEFLIYFQGNSAPDKSGLPSDRFSAERTGGSVSTLTIQRTQQEDSAVYLCASSLGWTGGVGYTFGSGTRLTVV.

The J gene is TRBJ1-2, the V gene TRBV20-1; TRBD1 aligns across 8 bases. The CDR3 contains 14 residues. The germline V gene encodes CDR1 DFQATT and CDR2 SNEGSKA (reference sequence). The J segment lost 0 bases and the V segment lost 6 bases, leaving 6 bases of the junction unmatched. The CDR3 DNA reads as TGCAGTGCCAGTGGGGGACAGGCTAACTATGGCTACACCTTC. Translated, it gives CSASGGQANYGYTF.

The CDR3 here is CASSFFLRRISSGANVLTF. The CDR3 DNA reads as TGTGCCAGCAGCTTCTTTCTCCGTCGGATAAGCTCTGGGGCCAACGTCCTGACTTTC. The rearrangement links TRBV7-9 to TRBJ2-6, with unresolved D. The CDR3 length is 19 residues. From germline, CDR1 is SEHNR and CDR2 FQNEAQ (reference sequence). Trimming stripped 3 bases from V and 0 bases from J, with 18 bases between.